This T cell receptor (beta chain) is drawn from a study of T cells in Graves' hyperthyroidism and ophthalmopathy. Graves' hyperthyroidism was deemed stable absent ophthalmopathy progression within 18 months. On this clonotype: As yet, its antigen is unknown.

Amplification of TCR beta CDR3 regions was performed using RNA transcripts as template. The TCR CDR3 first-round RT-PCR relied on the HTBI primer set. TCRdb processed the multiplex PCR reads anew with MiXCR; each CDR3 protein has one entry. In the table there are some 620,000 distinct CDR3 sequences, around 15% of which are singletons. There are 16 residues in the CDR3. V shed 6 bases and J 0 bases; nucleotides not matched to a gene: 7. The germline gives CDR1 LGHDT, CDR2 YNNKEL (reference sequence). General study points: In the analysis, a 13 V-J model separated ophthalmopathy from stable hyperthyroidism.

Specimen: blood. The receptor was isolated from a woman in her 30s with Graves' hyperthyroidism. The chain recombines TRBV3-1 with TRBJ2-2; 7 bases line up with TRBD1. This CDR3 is CASRLTGAANTGELFF. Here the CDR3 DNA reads TGTGCCAGCAGACTTACAGGGGCAGCGAACACCGGGGAGCTGTTTTTT.